This passage covers 8 T cell receptor beta chains from one sample sequenced in a study of blood T cells in healthy people across ages. Primers used in a second PCR of roughly 6 to 12 cycles were a sample-barcoded 5' primer and a J-beta primer mix. TCRdb analysed the 5' RACE reads with MiXCR anew, one entry per CDR3 protein. The data show about 800,000 distinct CDR3 sequences, with around half seen just once and 15% to 20% held by the top ten. The sequenced material came from blood. The receptors shown here come from a man at least 80 years old in good health.

J is TRBJ2-5 and V is TRBV7-2, with 7 bases lining up with TRBD2. Germline loops: CDR1 SGHTA, CDR2 FQGNSA. V was pared by 0 bases and J by 11 bases, with 3 bases of the junction left unmatched. CDR3 length: 12 amino acids. CDR3 region: CASSLAGGLQYF. DNA of the CDR3: TGTGCCAGCAGCTTAGCGGGGGGGTTGCAGTACTTC. Variable domain in full (rest from reference TRBV7-2 and TRBJ2-5): GAGVSQSPSNKVTEKGKDVELRCDPISGHTALYWYRQSLGQGLEFLIYFQGNSAPDKSGLPSDRFSAERTGGSVSTLTIQRTQQEDSAVYLCASSLAGGLQYFGPGTRLLVL.

Regarding this clonotype: This may be a read error: a much more frequent sequence differs by one nucleotide. The chain uses TRBV20-1 and TRBJ2-1; D is uncertain. Between the trimmed V and J ends, which lost 2 bases and 7 bases, there was a span of 27 bases. The CDR3 length is 18 residues. CDR1 is DFQATT and CDR2 is SNEGSKA in the germline V gene (reference sequence). The CDR3 DNA sequence: TGCAGTGCTAGAATACCAAGCTCCGTCCCCGGAAAGTTGAATGAGCAGTTCTTC. The encoded protein is CSARIPSSVPGKLNEQFF.

The chain joins TRBV25-1 to TRBJ1-2, with TRBD1 as a possible D gene (5 bases). CDR3 length: 13 residues. V shed 3 bases and J shed 7 bases, with 12 bases lying between them. The germline V gene has CDR1 MGHDK and CDR2 SYGVNS. CDR3 coding DNA: TGTGCCAGCAGTGAGACTGCCGGGGGTGGCTACACCTTC. Protein sequence: CASSETAGGGYTF.

The V gene is TRBV4-1, the J gene TRBJ1-1; TRBD1 is a possible D gene (5 bases). The length of the CDR3 is 18 residues. The V end lost 3 bases, the J end lost 3 bases, and 23 bases lay between the germline ends. Germline V gene data show CDR1 as MGHRA and CDR2 as YSYEKL. DNA for the CDR3: TGCGCCAGCAGCCAGCCCTTTTTCCAGGGACCTGGGGACACTGAAGCTTTCTTT. Translating gives CASSQPFFQGPGDTEAFF.

The chain uses TRBV20-1 and TRBJ1-5; D not resolved. The germline V gene encodes CDR1 DFQATT and CDR2 SNEGSKA (reference sequence). There are 14 residues in the CDR3. V was cut by 3 bases and J by 2 bases, with 11 bases left in between. In DNA form, the CDR3 reads TGCAGTGCTAGTCGTGGGCATGGCAATCAGCCCCAGCATTTT. Encoded protein: CSASRGHGNQPQHF.

This clonotype was seen a few times. The V gene is TRBV6-2 or TRBV6-3, the J gene TRBJ2-4; 7 bases fit TRBD1. The DNA end is a closer match to TRBJ2-7, so the J assignment may be wrong. CDR1 is MNHEY and CDR2 is SVGEGT in the germline V gene. This CDR3 comprises 15 residues. The DNA for the CDR3 is TGTGCCAGCACCACACTGAGGACAGGAACCTACGAGCAGTACTTC. Its translation: CASTTLRTGTYEQYF.

The genes are TRBV11-3 and TRBJ2-5, with 9 bases fitting TRBD1. The V and J ends lost 5 bases and 0 bases, in that order; junction bases with no gene match: 4. Germline V gene lookup returns CDR1 SGHNT and CDR2 YENEEA. The CDR3 length is 15 residues. The CDR3 sequence: CASSPRDRDQETQYF. CDR3 DNA: TGTGCCAGCAGCCCGAGGGACAGGGACCAAGAGACCCAGTACTTC.

The chain has TRBV29-1 and TRBJ2-1, with 7 bases fitting TRBD2. This CDR3 region has 13 residues. Germline trimming cut 7 bases from V and 6 bases from J; bases unmatched to any gene: 9. Germline CDR1 reads SQVTM; CDR2 reads ANQGSEA. The DNA of the CDR3 is TGCAGCGGTGGCGGAGTAGCGGGCAATGAGCAGTTCTTC. Translating gives CSGGGVAGNEQFF.